The 5 T cell receptor beta chains given below trace back to one sample, sequenced in a study of cytomegalovirus exposure and HLA in healthy donors. The PCR had 60 Vbeta and 13 Jbeta primers. Sequenced by immunoSEQ multiplex PCR; TCRdb stores in-frame clones only, minus some. Found here are fewer than 250,000 clones, almost 75% of them singletons; the top ten hold approximately 3%. Sequenced sample: PBMCs. These receptors were obtained from a woman in her twenties or thirties in good health and CMV-seropositive.

The chain employs TRBV15 and TRBJ2-7; D may be TRBD1 (10 bases). Trimming shortened V by 5 bases and J by 5 bases, and 22 bases separated the two germline ends. Germline loops: CDR1 LNHNV, CDR2 YYDKDF (reference sequence). The CDR3 spans 16 residues. CDR3 amino acids: CATSPLAGQGIHEQYF. For the CDR3, the DNA is TGTGCCACCAGCCCTCTAGCGGGACAGGGGATCCACGAGCAGTACTTC.

The rearrangement joins TRBV6-6 to TRBJ2-7; D is ambiguous. With 7 bases removed from V and 0 bases from J, the gap between germline ends came to 10 bases. Germline V CDR1 and CDR2: MNHNY, SVGAGI (reference sequence). CDR3 length: 13 amino acids. The CDR3 loop reads CASTLGVSYEQYF. CDR3 DNA sequence: TGTGCCAGCACTCTCGGTGTCTCCTACGAGCAGTACTTC.

The chain recombines TRBV10-3 with TRBJ2-1, with 9 bases lining up with TRBD1. After removal of 3 bases from V and 5 bases from J, the junction contained 5 bases not matched to a gene. The CDR3 is 15 residues long. Germline V gene sequence: CDR1 ENHRY, CDR2 SYGVKD. The CDR3 here is CAISERTGVDNEQFF. The CDR3 DNA follows: TGTGCCATCAGTGAACGGACAGGGGTGGACAATGAGCAGTTCTTC.

The gene calls are TRBV5-1 and TRBJ2-7; TRBD1 matches 9 bases. The CDR3 runs 14 residues. CDR1 is SGHRS and CDR2 is YFSETQ in the germline V gene. Trimming removed 2 bases from V and 4 bases from J; junction bases left unmatched: 4. The CDR3 nucleotides read TGCGCCAGCAGCTTAAACAGGGGGCAATACGAGCAGTACTTC. Translated: CASSLNRGQYEQYF.

The rearrangement uses TRBV27 and TRBJ2-1; possibly TRBD1 for D (6 bases). This CDR3 region has 16 residues. V was cut by 7 bases and J by 1 base, with 17 bases left in between. CDR1 is MNHEY and CDR2 is SMNVEV in the germline V gene (reference sequence). DNA for the CDR3: TGTGCCAGCACTCTTACAGGGTTAAGTTCCTACAATGAGCAGTTCTTC. Encoded protein: CASTLTGLSSYNEQFF.